This TCR beta chain stems from a study of blood T cells in healthy people across ages. Study conclusions and caveats: Per million T cells, the diversity of TCR beta decreased roughly linearly as age advanced.

On this clonotype: Its antigen is undetermined.

A second PCR, run for 7 to 11 cycles, used a sample-barcoded 5' primer plus a J-beta primer mix. TCRdb re-derived calls from the 5' RACE reads in MiXCR, one entry per CDR3 protein. The table lists roughly 1.9 million distinct CDR3 sequences, roughly two fifths of them singletons. CDR1 MNHEY and CDR2 SMNVEV come from the germline V gene (reference sequence). CDR3 length equals 14 residues. Trimming pared 2 bases from V and 4 bases from J, leaving 9 bases between. Sample donors were healthy Caucasian individuals that came from Russia, aged about 6 to 95. The clonotype originates from a human donor in good health. The sample was blood. The chain uses TRBV27 and TRBJ1-5; D ambiguous. The CDR3 nucleotides read TGTGCCAGCAGTTTAGGGATGGGGAATCAGCCCCAGCATTTT. The encoded protein is CASSLGMGNQPQHF.